The present T cell receptor beta chain was sequenced within a study of T cells in tumors after PD-1 blockade. Turning to the study itself: Treatment was either pembrolizumab 200 mg every 3 weeks or cemiplimab 350 mg every 2 weeks. On average, tumor samples gave tens of thousands of TCR templates and 6,041 unique clonotypes.

Assay: immunoSEQ multiplex PCR; the TCRdb copy retains only in-frame clones and omits some. The sample has around 2,200 clones, 65% to 70% seen once; the top ten hold about 13%. Before and after PD-1 blockade, biopsies were collected from the same primary tumor site. The CDR3 spans 16 residues. Losses at the gene ends were 6 bases for V and 5 bases for J; bases not matched to a gene: 10. Germline assignment: CDR1 SNHLY and CDR2 FYNNEI. This TCR derives from a human donor with basal cell carcinoma. V is TRBV2 and J is TRBJ2-2; 9 bases match TRBD1. The source was tumor tissue, collected after anti-PD-1 treatment. The CDR3 reads CASSYRQGGYTGELFF. DNA for the CDR3: TGTGCCAGCAGCTATCGACAGGGGGGTTATACCGGGGAGCTGTTTTTT.